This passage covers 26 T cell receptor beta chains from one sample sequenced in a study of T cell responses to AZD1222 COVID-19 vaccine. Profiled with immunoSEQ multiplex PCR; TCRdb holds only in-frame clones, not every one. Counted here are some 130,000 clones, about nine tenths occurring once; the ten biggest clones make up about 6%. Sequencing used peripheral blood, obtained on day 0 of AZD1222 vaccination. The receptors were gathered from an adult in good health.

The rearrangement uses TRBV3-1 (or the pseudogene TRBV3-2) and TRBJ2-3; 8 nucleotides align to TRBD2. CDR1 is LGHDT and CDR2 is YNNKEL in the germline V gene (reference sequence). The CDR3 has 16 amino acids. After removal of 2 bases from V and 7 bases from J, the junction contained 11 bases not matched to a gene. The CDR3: CASSQPLADKSNTQYF. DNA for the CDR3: TGTGCCAGCAGCCAACCACTAGCGGACAAATCGAATACGCAGTATTTT.

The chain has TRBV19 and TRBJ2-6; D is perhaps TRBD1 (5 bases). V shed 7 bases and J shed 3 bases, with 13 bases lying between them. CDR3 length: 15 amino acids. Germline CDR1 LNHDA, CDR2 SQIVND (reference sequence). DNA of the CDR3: TGTGCCAGTAAGTGGCAGGGTGGTGGGGCCAACGTCCTGACTTTC. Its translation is CASKWQGGGANVLTF.

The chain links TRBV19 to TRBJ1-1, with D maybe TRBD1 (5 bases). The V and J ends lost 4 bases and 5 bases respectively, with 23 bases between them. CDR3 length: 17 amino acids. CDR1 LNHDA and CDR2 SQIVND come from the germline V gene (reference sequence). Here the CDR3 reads CASSSSLRATGGTEAFF. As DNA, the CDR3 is TGTGCCAGTAGTAGCTCTTTAAGGGCAACGGGGGGAACTGAAGCTTTCTTT.

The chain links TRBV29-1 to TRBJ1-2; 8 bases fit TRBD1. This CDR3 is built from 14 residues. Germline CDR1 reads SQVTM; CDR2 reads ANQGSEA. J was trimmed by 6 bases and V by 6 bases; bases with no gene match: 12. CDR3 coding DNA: TGCAGCGTCCACGGACAGGGACTGGGTAATGGCTACACCTTC. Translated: CSVHGQGLGNGYTF.

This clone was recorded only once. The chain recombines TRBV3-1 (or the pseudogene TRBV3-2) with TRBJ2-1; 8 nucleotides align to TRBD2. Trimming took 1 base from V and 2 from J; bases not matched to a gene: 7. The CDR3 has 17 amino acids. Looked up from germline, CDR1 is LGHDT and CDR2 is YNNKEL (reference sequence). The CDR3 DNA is TGTGCCAGCAGCCAAGGACGGGTAGCGGGGACCTACAATGAGCAGTTCTTC. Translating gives CASSQGRVAGTYNEQFF.

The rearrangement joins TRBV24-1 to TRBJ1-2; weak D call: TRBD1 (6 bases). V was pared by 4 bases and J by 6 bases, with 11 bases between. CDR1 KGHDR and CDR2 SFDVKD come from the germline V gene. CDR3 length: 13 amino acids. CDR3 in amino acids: CATSDRTGNGYTF. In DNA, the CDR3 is TGTGCCACCAGTGACCGTACAGGGAATGGCTACACCTTC.

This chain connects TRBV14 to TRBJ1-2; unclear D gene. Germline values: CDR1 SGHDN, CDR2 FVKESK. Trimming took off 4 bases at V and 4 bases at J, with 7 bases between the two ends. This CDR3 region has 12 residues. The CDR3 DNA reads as TGTGCCAGCAGCCCATCCCCCTATGGCTACACCTTC. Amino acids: CASSPSPYGYTF.

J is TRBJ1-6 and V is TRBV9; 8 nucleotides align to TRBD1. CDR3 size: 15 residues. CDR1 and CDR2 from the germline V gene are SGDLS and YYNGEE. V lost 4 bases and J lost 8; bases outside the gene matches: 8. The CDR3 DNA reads TGTGCCAGCAGCTTCGGACAGGGAGCGGATTCACCCCTCCACTTT. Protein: CASSFGQGADSPLHF.

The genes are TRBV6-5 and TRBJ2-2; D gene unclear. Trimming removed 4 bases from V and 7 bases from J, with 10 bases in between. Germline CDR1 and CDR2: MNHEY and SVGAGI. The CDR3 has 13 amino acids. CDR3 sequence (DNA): TGTGCCAGCAGTTTGGGTAGGGACGGGGAGCTGTTTTTT. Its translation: CASSLGRDGELFF.

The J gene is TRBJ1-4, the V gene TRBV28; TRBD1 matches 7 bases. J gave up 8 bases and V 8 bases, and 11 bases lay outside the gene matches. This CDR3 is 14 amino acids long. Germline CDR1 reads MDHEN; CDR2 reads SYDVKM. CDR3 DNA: TGTGCCAGCTTCACGGAGGGGGCTGGCGAAAAACTGTTTTTT. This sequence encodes CASFTEGAGEKLFF.

DNA for the CDR3: TGCGCCAGCAGCCAAGGCATAGGGCTCGCTGAAGCTTTCTTT. Its translation is CASSQGIGLAEAFF. This sequence joins TRBV4-1 and TRBJ1-1; unclear D gene. Trimming took off 1 base at V and 6 bases at J, with 12 bases between the two ends. CDR1 is MGHRA, CDR2 YSYEKL, per germline. This CDR3 has 14 amino acids.

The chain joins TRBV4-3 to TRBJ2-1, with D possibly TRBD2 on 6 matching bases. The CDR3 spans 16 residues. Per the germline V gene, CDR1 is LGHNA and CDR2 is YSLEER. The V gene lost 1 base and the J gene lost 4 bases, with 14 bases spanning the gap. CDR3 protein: CASSQGRLARYNEQFF. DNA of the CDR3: TGCGCCAGCAGCCAAGGAAGGCTAGCGCGGTACAATGAGCAGTTCTTC.

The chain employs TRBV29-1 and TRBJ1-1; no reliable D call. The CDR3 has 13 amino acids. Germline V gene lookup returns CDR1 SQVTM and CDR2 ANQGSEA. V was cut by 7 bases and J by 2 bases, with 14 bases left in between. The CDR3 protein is CSGCGSGNTEAFF. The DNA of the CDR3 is TGCAGCGGATGTGGGTCAGGCAACACTGAAGCTTTCTTT. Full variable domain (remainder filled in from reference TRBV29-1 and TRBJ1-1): SAVISQKPSRDICQRGTSLTIQCQVDSQVTMMFWYRQQPGQSLTLIATANQGSEATYESGFVIDKFPISRPNLTFSTLTVSNMSPEDSSIYLCSGCGSGNTEAFFGQGTRLTVV.

CDR3 coding DNA: TGTGCCAGCAGCCAAGGTCCCTATCAGCCCCAGCATTTT. This gives the protein CASSQGPYQPQHF. The gene calls are TRBV3-1 (or the pseudogene TRBV3-2) and TRBJ1-5; D ambiguous. CDR1 is LGHDT, CDR2 YNNKEL, per germline (reference sequence). Trimming took 1 base from V and 5 from J, leaving 6 bases between them. The CDR3 loop spans 13 amino acids.

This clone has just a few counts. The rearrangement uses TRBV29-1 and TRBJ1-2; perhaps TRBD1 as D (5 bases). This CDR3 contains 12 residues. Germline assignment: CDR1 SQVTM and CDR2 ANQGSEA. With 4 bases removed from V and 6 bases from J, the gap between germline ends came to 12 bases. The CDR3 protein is CSVGGTENGYTF. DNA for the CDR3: TGCAGCGTTGGAGGGACCGAAAATGGCTACACCTTC. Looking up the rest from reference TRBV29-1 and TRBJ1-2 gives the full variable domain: SAVISQKPSRDICQRGTSLTIQCQVDSQVTMMFWYRQQPGQSLTLIATANQGSEATYESGFVIDKFPISRPNLTFSTLTVSNMSPEDSSIYLCSVGGTENGYTFGSGTRLTVV.

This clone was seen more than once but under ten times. The CDR3 protein is CASSGTFGGYTF. The CDR3 DNA is TGTGCCAGCAGTGGCACCTTTGGTGGCTACACCTTC. The chain joins TRBV25-1 to TRBJ1-2; no firm D call. The CDR3 runs 12 residues. The V and J ends lost 4 bases and 7 bases respectively, with 10 bases between them. CDR1 and CDR2 from the germline V gene are MGHDK and SYGVNS.

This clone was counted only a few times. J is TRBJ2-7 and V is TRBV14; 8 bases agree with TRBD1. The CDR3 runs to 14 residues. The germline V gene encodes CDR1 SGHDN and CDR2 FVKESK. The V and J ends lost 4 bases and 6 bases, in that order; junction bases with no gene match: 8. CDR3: CASSPRGRFTEQYF. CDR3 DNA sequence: TGTGCCAGCAGCCCCAGGGGGCGCTTCACCGAGCAGTACTTC.

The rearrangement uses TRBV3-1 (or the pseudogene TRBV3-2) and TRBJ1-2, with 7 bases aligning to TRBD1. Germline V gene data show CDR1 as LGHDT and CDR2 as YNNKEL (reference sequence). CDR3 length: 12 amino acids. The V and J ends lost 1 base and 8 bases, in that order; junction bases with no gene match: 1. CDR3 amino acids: CASSQAGGGYTF. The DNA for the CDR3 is TGTGCCAGCAGCCAAGCAGGGGGAGGCTACACCTTC.

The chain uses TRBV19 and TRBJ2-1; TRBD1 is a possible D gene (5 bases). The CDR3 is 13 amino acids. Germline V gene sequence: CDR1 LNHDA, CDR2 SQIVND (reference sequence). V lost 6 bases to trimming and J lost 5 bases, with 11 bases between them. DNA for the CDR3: TGTGCCAGTAGCACATGGGGCAACAATGAGCAGTTCTTC. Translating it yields CASSTWGNNEQFF.

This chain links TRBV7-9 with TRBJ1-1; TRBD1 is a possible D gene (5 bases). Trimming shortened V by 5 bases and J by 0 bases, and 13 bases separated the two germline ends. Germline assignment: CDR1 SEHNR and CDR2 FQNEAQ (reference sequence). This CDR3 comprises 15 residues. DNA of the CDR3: TGTGCCAGCAGCCCGTCGGACAAGATGAACACTGAAGCTTTCTTT. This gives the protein CASSPSDKMNTEAFF. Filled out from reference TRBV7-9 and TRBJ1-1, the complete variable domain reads DTGVSQNPRHKITKRGQNVTFRCDPISEHNRLYWYRQTLGQGPEFLTYFQNEAQLEKSRLLSDRFSAERPKGSFSTLEIQRTEQGDSAMYLCASSPSDKMNTEAFFGQGTRLTVV.

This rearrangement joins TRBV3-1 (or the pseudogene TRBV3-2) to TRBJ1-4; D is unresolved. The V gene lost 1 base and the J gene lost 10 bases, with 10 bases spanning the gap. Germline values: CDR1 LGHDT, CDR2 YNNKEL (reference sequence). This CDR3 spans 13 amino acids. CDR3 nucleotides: TGTGCCAGCAGCCAAGGGCAGCTTAGAAAACTGTTTTTT. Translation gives CASSQGQLRKLFF.

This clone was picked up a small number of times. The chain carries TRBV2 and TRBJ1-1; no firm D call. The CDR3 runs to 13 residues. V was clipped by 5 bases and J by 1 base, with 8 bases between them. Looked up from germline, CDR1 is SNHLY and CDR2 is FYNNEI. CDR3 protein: CASSSRKNTEAFF. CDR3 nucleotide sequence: TGTGCCAGCAGTTCCAGAAAGAACACTGAAGCTTTCTTT.

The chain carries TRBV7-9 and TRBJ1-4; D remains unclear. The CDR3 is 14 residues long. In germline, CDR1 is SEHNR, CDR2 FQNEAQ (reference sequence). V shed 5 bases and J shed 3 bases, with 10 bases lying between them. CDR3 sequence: CASSPLGPNEKLFF. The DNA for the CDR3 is TGTGCCAGCAGCCCCCTTGGACCTAATGAAAAACTGTTTTTT.

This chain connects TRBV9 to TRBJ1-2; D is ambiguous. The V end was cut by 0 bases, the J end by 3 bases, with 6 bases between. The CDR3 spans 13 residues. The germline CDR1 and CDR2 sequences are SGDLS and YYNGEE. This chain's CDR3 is CASSVGTYYGYTF. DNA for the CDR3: TGTGCCAGCAGCGTAGGTACCTACTATGGCTACACCTTC.

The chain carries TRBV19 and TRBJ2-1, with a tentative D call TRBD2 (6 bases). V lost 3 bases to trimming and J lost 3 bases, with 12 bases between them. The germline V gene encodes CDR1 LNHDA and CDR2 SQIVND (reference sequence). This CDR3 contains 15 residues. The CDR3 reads CASSMEGKHYNEQFF. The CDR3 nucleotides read TGTGCCAGTAGTATGGAGGGCAAACACTACAATGAGCAGTTCTTC.

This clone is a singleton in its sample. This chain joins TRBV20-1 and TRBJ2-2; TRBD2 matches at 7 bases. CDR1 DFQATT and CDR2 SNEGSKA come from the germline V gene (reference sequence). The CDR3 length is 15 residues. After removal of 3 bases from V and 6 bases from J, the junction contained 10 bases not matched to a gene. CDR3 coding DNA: TGCAGTGCTAGTATCGGAGGCGGGGGATCCGGGGAGCTGTTTTTT. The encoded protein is CSASIGGGGSGELFF.